This TCR beta chain is from a study of radiotherapy plus CTLA-4 blockade in lung cancer. Findings of the study overall: Together with interferon-beta, which increased in serum after radiation, early dynamic changes in blood T cell clones were reportedly the best predictors of response.

Profiled with immunoSEQ multiplex PCR; TCRdb holds only in-frame clones, not every one. Here the sample spans about 93,000 clones, around 88% being singletons. Ipilimumab CTLA-4 blockade and focal radiation were given to patients with chemo-refractory metastatic non-small-cell lung cancer. In regard to this clone: As yet, its antigen is unknown.

Sequencing was performed on peripheral blood, taken from a patient treated with radiotherapy plus ipilimumab. The source of this sequence is a human donor with non-small cell lung cancer that progressed on radiotherapy plus ipilimumab.

CDR3 bases: TGTGCCACTAGATACAGGGTATCATTTGGGAACGAGCAGTACTTC. Protein: CATRYRVSFGNEQYF. The chain has TRBV6-5 and TRBJ2-7; D may be TRBD1 (6 bases). The CDR3 loop spans 15 amino acids. Germline CDR1 reads MNHEY; CDR2 reads SVGAGI. The ends were cut back, 10 bases at V and 5 bases at J, with 24 bases in the middle.